The clone carrying this TCR beta chain was counted a few times. Antigen unknown. The sample originates from a study of T cell repertoires in cytomegalovirus infection. In the study overall: Through public TCR beta signatures, both CMV infection and matching HLA type were indicated.

TCRdb passed the reads through MiXCR, listing each CDR3 protein once. Counted here are 200,000 to 300,000 distinct CDR3 sequences, around 9% occurring once; the ten biggest clones make up approximately 16%. Study-level results: Predominance within the ex vivo response was attributable to HLA-C-restricted CMV-specific TCR beta clonotypes.

CDR3 length: 15 amino acids. The junction had 6 bases not matched to a gene; V was cut back by 4 bases and J by 5 bases. J is TRBJ1-6 and V is TRBV5-3; TRBD1 aligns across 7 bases. TRBV5-3 qualifies as an ORF whose function is uncertain. This receptor was identified in a human donor in good health (CMV status not recorded). Some clones in this sample may be carry-over from other donors' samples. Sequenced sample: PBMCs. The CDR3 reads CARSGPGQNNSPLHF. The CDR3 nucleotides are TGTGCCAGAAGCGGTCCGGGACAGAATAATTCACCCCTCCACTTT.